The entry below gives a single T cell receptor (beta chain) sequence along with its context. The data originate from a study of shared clonotypes between healthy human individuals. Assay: immunoSEQ multiplex PCR; the TCRdb copy retains only in-frame clones and omits some. The sample includes around 990,000 clones, roughly 80% of them seen just once. Germline CDR1 and CDR2: SGHRS and YFSETQ. The CDR3 has 15 amino acids. Trimming removed 1 base from V and 2 bases from J, with 11 bases in between. This TCR was sampled from a man aged 18-30 years in good health. Some clones in this sample may be carry-over from other donors' samples. The source material was memory CD4+ T cells from PBMCs. Sample subset: CD45RA-negative fraction. The V and J genes are TRBV5-1 and TRBJ2-3; D call uncertain. The CDR3 DNA is TGCGCCAGCAGCTTGTCCGGAGCTATCACAGATACGCAGTATTTT. Translated: CASSLSGAITDTQYF.